Listed here are 13 T cell receptor beta chains from one sample, sequenced in a study of CD8+CD57+ T cells in acquired aplastic anemia. By flow cytometry, patients selected for sequencing had shown an expansion of CD8+CD57+ cells. Genomic DNA, serving as template, underwent TCR beta VDJ and CDR3 profiling. TCRdb reprocessed the reads with MiXCR, giving one entry per CDR3 protein. The repertoire holds about 120,000 distinct CDR3 sequences, approximately 50% seen once, with 25% to 35% in the top ten. Sequencing was done on a sample of sorted CD4+, CD8+, or CD8+CD57+ T cells (not recorded which) from PBMCs. The origin of the receptors is a human donor with aplastic anemia.

The gene calls are TRBV19 and TRBJ1-3; 7 bases map to TRBD1. The CDR3 is 14 amino acids. Per the germline V gene, CDR1 is LNHDA and CDR2 is SQIVND (reference sequence). Trimming at V came to 5 bases and at J to 5 bases, leaving 6 bases not matched to a gene. The chain's CDR3 is CASSAQTGRNTIYF. CDR3 DNA: TGTGCCAGTAGTGCCCAGACAGGGAGAAACACCATATATTTT.

J is TRBJ2-7 and V is TRBV19, with 10 bases aligning to TRBD2. The V gene end was trimmed by 5 bases and the J gene end by 3 bases; junction bases not matched to a gene: 4. Germline V lookup: CDR1 LNHDA, CDR2 SQIVND (reference sequence). The CDR3 is 14 residues long. The CDR3 DNA follows: TGTGCCAGTAGTGGGCTAGCGGGAGTCTACGAGCAGTACTTC. Protein: CASSGLAGVYEQYF.

This clonotype was detected only once. This chain connects TRBV7-3 to TRBJ2-5; weak D call: TRBD2 (6 bases). The CDR3 consists of 14 residues. The V gene's germline CDR1 is SGHTA and CDR2 FQGTGA. Trimming left V 4 bases short and J 11 bases short, with 20 bases between. Here the CDR3 reads CASSSDPQAREQYF. The CDR3 bases are TGTGCCAGCAGCTCCGATCCCCAAGCACGGGAGCAGTACTTC. Full variable domain (remainder filled in from reference TRBV7-3 and TRBJ2-5): GAGVSQTPSNKVTEKGKYVELRCDPISGHTALYWYRQSLGQGPEFLIYFQGTGAADDSGLPNDRFFAVRPEGSVSTLKIQRTERGDSAVYLCASSSDPQAREQYFGPGTRLLVL.

This clonotype was found many times. The V call is TRBV27, the J call TRBJ2-7, with 10 bases lining up with TRBD1. The junction had 4 bases not matched to a gene; V was cut back by 5 bases and J by 3 bases. The CDR3 runs to 14 residues. Germline-derived CDR1 and CDR2 are MNHEY and SMNVEV (reference sequence). The CDR3 here is CASSPGQGGYEQYF. Written as DNA, the CDR3 is TGTGCCAGCAGTCCCGGACAGGGGGGCTACGAGCAGTACTTC.

The chain carries TRBV24-1 and TRBJ2-1; D uncertain. This CDR3 is built from 16 residues. Germline V gene lookup returns CDR1 KGHDR and CDR2 SFDVKD. V was pared by 4 bases and J by 1 base, with 13 bases between. The CDR3 loop is CATSDPGGESYNEQFF. CDR3 coding DNA: TGTGCCACCAGTGACCCCGGCGGCGAGTCCTACAATGAGCAGTTCTTC.

A note on this clonotype: The junction departs from germline at one end; a sequencing error may be responsible. The J gene is TRBJ2-7, the V gene TRBV7-3, with unresolved D. This CDR3 region has 13 residues. Germline V CDR1 and CDR2: SGHTA, FQGTGA. CDR3: CASSFPSAPDRDF. The CDR3 coding sequence is TGTGCCAGCAGCTTTCCCTCGGCACCTGACCGGGACTTC.

As regards this clonotype: Just one base apart from a much larger clone, this may be a read error. The CDR3 sequence is CASSPSSYEQYF. CDR3 DNA sequence: TGTGCCAGCAGCCCTAGCTCCTACGAGCAGTACTTC. The chain joins TRBV27 to TRBJ2-7; no clear D gene. The CDR3 is 12 residues long. Deletions cut 6 bases from V and 0 bases from J, with 6 bases between. Per the germline V gene, CDR1 is MNHEY and CDR2 is SMNVEV (reference sequence).

The rearrangement uses TRBV20-1 and TRBJ2-3; the D is unclear. Germline CDR1 DFQATT, CDR2 SNEGSKA (reference sequence). The ends were cut back, 1 base at V and 4 bases at J, with 3 bases in the middle. The CDR3 has 11 residues. The CDR3: CSARVSDTQYF. The CDR3 coding sequence is TGCAGTGCTAGAGTGTCAGATACGCAGTATTTT.

The V call is TRBV20-1, the J call TRBJ2-5; 10 bases are shared with TRBD2. Germline V lookup: CDR1 DFQATT, CDR2 SNEGSKA (reference sequence). Trimming cost V 5 bases and J 1 base; bases outside gene matches: 4. The CDR3 spans 14 residues. The CDR3 DNA is TGCAGTGCTTACCTAGCGGGGGTCCAAGAGACCCAGTACTTC. Encoded protein: CSAYLAGVQETQYF.

This clonotype was observed a handful of times. CDR3 loop: CASSGGRIYGYTF. CDR3 DNA: TGTGCCAGCAGTGGGGGCAGGATCTATGGCTACACCTTC. The rearrangement joins TRBV25-1 to TRBJ1-2; TRBD1 is a possible D gene (5 bases). The CDR3 totals 13 residues. Germline CDR1 reads MGHDK; CDR2 reads SYGVNS. Trimming took 4 bases from V and 4 from J, leaving 10 bases between them.

The genes are TRBV7-9 and TRBJ2-3; a weak D match, TRBD1 (6 bases). V was clipped by 1 base and J by 4 bases, with 6 bases between them. The CDR3 totals 13 residues. Germline CDR1 SEHNR, CDR2 FQNEAQ (reference sequence). CDR3 sequence: CASSLGTADTQYF. CDR3 nucleotides: TGTGCCAGCAGCTTAGGGACAGCAGATACGCAGTATTTT.

V and J are TRBV24-1 and TRBJ1-4; D call uncertain. The length of the CDR3 is 15 residues. Between the trimmed V and J ends, which lost 2 bases and 5 bases, there was a span of 11 bases. CDR1 and CDR2 from the germline V gene are KGHDR and SFDVKD. This CDR3 is CATSDSGSQNEKLFF. In nucleotides, the CDR3 is TGTGCCACCAGTGATTCTGGCAGCCAAAATGAAAAACTGTTTTTT.

The V gene is TRBV20-1, the J gene TRBJ1-4; D possibly corresponds to TRBD1 (5 bases). V was cut by 1 base and J by 0 bases, with 9 bases left in between. Germline loops: CDR1 DFQATT, CDR2 SNEGSKA (reference sequence). This CDR3 is built from 15 residues. CDR3 protein: CSARGTSSTNEKLFF. CDR3 sequence (DNA): TGCAGTGCTAGAGGGACAAGTTCAACTAATGAAAAACTGTTTTTT.